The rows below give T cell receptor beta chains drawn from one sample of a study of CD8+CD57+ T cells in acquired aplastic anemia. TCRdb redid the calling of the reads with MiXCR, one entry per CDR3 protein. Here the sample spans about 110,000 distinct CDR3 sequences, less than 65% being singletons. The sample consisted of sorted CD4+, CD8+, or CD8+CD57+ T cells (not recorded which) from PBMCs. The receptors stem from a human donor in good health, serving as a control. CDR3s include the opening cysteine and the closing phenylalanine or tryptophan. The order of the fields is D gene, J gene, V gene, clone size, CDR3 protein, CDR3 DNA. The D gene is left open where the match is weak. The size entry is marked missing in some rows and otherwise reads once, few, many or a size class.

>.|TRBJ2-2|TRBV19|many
CASSLLGLGAGELFF
TGTGCCAGTAGCCTCCTAGGATTGGGCGCCGGGGAGCTGTTTTTT
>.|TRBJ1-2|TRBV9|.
CASSVGRRGDGYTF
TGTGCCAGCAGCGTAGGACGTCGAGGGGATGGCTACACCTTC
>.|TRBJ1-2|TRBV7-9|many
CASSLGLDGYTF
TGTGCCAGCAGCTTAGGGCTAGACGGCTACACCTTC
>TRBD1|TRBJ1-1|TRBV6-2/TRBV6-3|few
CASGDRANTEAFF
TGTGCCAGCGGGGACAGGGCAAACACTGAAGCTTTCTTT
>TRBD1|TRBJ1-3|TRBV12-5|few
CASGLVLKGGYLPGNTIYF
TGTGCTAGTGGTTTGGTACTTAAAGGGGGCTATTTGCCTGGAAACACCATATATTTT
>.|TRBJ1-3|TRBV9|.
CASSDDRPSGNTTYF
TGTGCCAGCAGCGACGACAGGCCCTCTGGAAACACCACATATTTT
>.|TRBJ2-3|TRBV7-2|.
CASSLVPHTQYF
TGTGCCAGCAGCTTAGTTCCTCATACGCAGTATTTT
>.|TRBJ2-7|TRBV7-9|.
CASSTPGRGEGQYF
TGTGCCAGCAGCACGCCCGGCAGGGGGGAAGGGCAGTACTTC
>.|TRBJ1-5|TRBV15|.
CATSRGGNRGNQPQHF
TGTGCCACCAGCAGAGGGGGAAACAGGGGCAATCAGCCCCAGCATTTT
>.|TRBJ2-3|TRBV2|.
CASSRRTGTSTDTQYF
TGTGCCAGCAGCCGCCGTACAGGAACTAGCACAGATACGCAGTATTTT
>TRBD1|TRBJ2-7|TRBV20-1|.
CSARAADRPYEQYF
TGCAGTGCTAGGGCCGCGGACAGGCCATACGAGCAGTACTTC
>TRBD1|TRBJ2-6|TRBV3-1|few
CASSYGQGATGANVLTF
TGTGCCAGCAGCTACGGACAGGGGGCGACTGGGGCCAACGTCCTGACTTTC
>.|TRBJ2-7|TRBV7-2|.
CASSLAIGYEQYF
TGTGCCAGCAGCTTAGCGATAGGATACGAGCAGTACTTC
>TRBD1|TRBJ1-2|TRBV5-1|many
CASSPWTGTSGYTF
TGCGCCAGCAGCCCGTGGACAGGGACAAGCGGCTACACCTTC
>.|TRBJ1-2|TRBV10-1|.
CASLPREGEGYTF
TGCGCCAGCCTTCCTAGGGAAGGTGAAGGCTACACCTTC
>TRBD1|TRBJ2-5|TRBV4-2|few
CASSHGTGENETQYF
TGTGCCAGCAGCCACGGGACAGGGGAAAATGAGACCCAGTACTTC
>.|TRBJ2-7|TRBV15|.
CATSESPWATYEQYF
TGTGCCACCAGCGAATCACCCTGGGCCACCTACGAGCAGTACTTC
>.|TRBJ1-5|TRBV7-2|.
CASSLAGGSQETQHF
TGTGCCAGCAGCTTAGCGGGGGGGAGCCAAGAGACCCAGCATTTT
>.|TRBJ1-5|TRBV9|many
CASSVEPHNQPQHF
TGTGCCAGCAGCGTAGAACCGCACAATCAGCCCCAGCATTTT
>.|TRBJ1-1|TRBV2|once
CASIQGRTEAFF
TGTGCCAGCATTCAGGGGAGGACTGAAGCTTTCTTT
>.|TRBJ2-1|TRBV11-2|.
CASSAHWSSGNNEQFF
TGTGCCAGCAGCGCCCACTGGAGTAGCGGAAACAATGAGCAGTTCTTC
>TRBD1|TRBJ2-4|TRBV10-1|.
CASNERDRGIPYF
TGCGCCAGCAATGAACGGGACAGGGGAATTCCGTACTTC
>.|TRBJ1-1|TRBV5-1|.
CASSLGDRGGTEAFF
TGCGCCAGCAGCTTGGGGGACCGAGGGGGCACTGAAGCTTTCTTT
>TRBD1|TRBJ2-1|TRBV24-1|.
CATSAGGHEQFF
TGTGCCACCAGTGCAGGGGGCCACGAGCAGTTCTTC
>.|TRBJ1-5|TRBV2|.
CARSAGSYSNQPQHF
TGTGCCCGCAGTGCGGGGAGCTATAGCAACCAGCCCCAGCATTTT
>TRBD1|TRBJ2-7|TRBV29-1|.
CSVEGSAGGYEQYF
TGCAGCGTTGAAGGGAGCGCAGGGGGCTACGAGCAGTACTTC
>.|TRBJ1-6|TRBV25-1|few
CASSEFTGLNSPLHF
TGTGCCAGCAGTGAGTTCACCGGGCTAAATTCACCCCTCCACTTT
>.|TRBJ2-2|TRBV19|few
CASSQAGANTGELFF
TGTGCCAGTAGTCAGGCAGGGGCGAACACCGGGGAGCTGTTTTTT
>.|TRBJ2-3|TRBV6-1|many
CASSPILFGGGTDTQYF
TGTGCCAGCAGTCCCATTCTTTTCGGTGGGGGCACAGATACGCAGTATTTT
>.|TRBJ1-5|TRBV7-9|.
CASRMTQPQHF
TGTGCCAGCAGAATGACACAGCCCCAGCATTTT
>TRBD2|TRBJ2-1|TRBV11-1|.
CASGTSGGSYNEQFF
TGTGCCAGCGGGACTAGCGGGGGGTCGTACAATGAGCAGTTCTTC